These 21 T cell receptor beta chains originate from one sample sequenced in a study of T-cell reconstitution after alpha-beta-depleted transplantation in children. No cognate antigen is known for these TCRs. This sample's TCRbeta library carried unique molecular identifier barcodes. TCRdb re-called the PCR reads through MiXCR, storing one row per CDR3 protein. Here the sample spans about 300,000 distinct CDR3 sequences, just over 7.5% being singletons. Study-wide results and caveats: The main origin of T-cell counts and diversity one year after transplant was newly produced T cells.

The input for sequencing was peripheral blood, taken 360 days after TCRalphabeta/CD19-depleted stem cell transplant. These receptors came from a female patient aged 2-10 years who had a stem cell transplant for Fanconi anemia, so the T cells may come from the graft donor.

The V gene is TRBV19, the J gene TRBJ1-1, with D perhaps TRBD1 (5 bases). CDR1 and CDR2 from the germline V gene are LNHDA and SQIVND (reference sequence). V was cut by 7 bases and J by 5 bases, with 8 bases left in between. The CDR3 is 11 amino acids. CDR3 protein: CASIRQTEAFF. For the CDR3, the DNA is TGTGCCAGTATCAGACAGACTGAAGCTTTCTTT.

There are a few counts of this clonotype. This rearrangement joins TRBV5-6 to TRBJ1-4, with TRBD1 matching over 7 bases. Unmatched junction bases numbered 7, after V lost 0 bases and J lost 8 bases. The length of the CDR3 is 15 residues. Germline CDR1 and CDR2: SGHDT and YYEEEE. The CDR3 is CASSLDATGNEKLFF. The CDR3, as DNA: TGTGCCAGCAGCTTGGATGCGACAGGGAACGAAAAACTGTTTTTT.

The chain joins TRBV3-1 to TRBJ1-2, with D possibly being TRBD1 (6 bases). This CDR3 is built from 19 residues. Germline V gene lookup returns CDR1 LGHDT and CDR2 YNNKEL (reference sequence). V shed 2 bases and J shed 3 bases, with 25 bases lying between them. CDR3 in amino acids: CASSQSAPSGAANYYGYTF. For the CDR3, the DNA is TGTGCCAGCAGCCAATCTGCCCCATCAGGGGCCGCGAACTACTATGGCTACACCTTC.

In its sample, this clonotype was seen a few times. The chain joins TRBV24-1 to TRBJ2-2; D is tentatively TRBD1 or TRBD2 (5 bases each). From germline, CDR1 is KGHDR and CDR2 SFDVKD. Trimming removed 4 bases from V and 3 bases from J, with 14 bases in between. The CDR3 covers 16 residues. This chain's CDR3 is CATSDSLLGDTGELFF. CDR3 DNA sequence: TGTGCCACCAGTGACAGCCTACTGGGGGACACCGGGGAGCTGTTTTTT.

This clonotype was observed a few times. The J gene is TRBJ1-2, the V gene TRBV7-2, with D unresolved. The length of the CDR3 is 14 residues. Trimming removed 5 bases from V and 8 bases from J, with 18 bases in between. CDR1 and CDR2 (germline): SGHTA, FQGNSA. CDR3 loop: CASSIWPPLGGYTF. The CDR3 coding sequence is TGTGCCAGCAGCATTTGGCCTCCTCTGGGAGGCTACACCTTC.

This clonotype was picked up many times. V and J are TRBV7-9 and TRBJ1-3; TRBD1 aligns across 8 bases. Losses at the gene ends were 6 bases for V and 0 bases for J; bases not matched to a gene: 10. Germline CDR1 reads SEHNR; CDR2 reads FQNEAQ (reference sequence). The CDR3 extends over 17 amino acids. The CDR3 region has the DNA TGTGCCAGCAGGGGACCGGGACAGGCGACCTCTGGAAACACCATATATTTT. It specifies CASRGPGQATSGNTIYF.

This chain joins TRBV5-1 and TRBJ1-1; a weak D match, TRBD1 (5 bases). CDR1 and CDR2 from the germline V gene are SGHRS and YFSETQ. The CDR3 totals 14 residues. With 9 bases removed from V and 3 bases from J, the gap between germline ends came to 18 bases. The CDR3 coding sequence is TGCGCCACCCGGGCCACAGGTATCGACACTGAAGCTTTCTTT. It codes for CATRATGIDTEAFF.

This clonotype was observed many times. The chain employs TRBV5-5 and TRBJ2-3, with 7 bases identical to TRBD1. Germline lookup yields CDR1 SGHKS and CDR2 YYEKEE (reference sequence). With V trimmed by 3 bases and J by 8 bases, 15 bases remained unmatched. The CDR3 is made up of 16 amino acids. DNA for the CDR3: TGTGCCAGCAGCTGGCCCCACAGGGGTTCCGCGGGTACGCAGTATTTT. Translating gives CASSWPHRGSAGTQYF.

This clonotype was seen repeatedly, ten times or more. The chain links TRBV12-3 or TRBV12-4 to TRBJ1-5; D perhaps matches TRBD1 (6 bases). The CDR3 extends over 13 amino acids. The V end was cut by 3 bases, the J end by 5 bases, with 8 bases between. In nucleotides, the CDR3 is TGTGCCAGCAGTTTCGGACAGTATCAGCCCCAGCATTTT. Translating it yields CASSFGQYQPQHF.

This clonotype was seen ten or more times. This chain uses TRBV12-3 or TRBV12-4 with TRBJ2-7; 9 bases agree with TRBD1. This CDR3 has 11 amino acids. The V and J ends lost 5 bases and 12 bases, in that order; junction bases with no gene match: 5. CDR3 nucleotide sequence: TGTGCCAGCAGTACTGGACAGGGGCGGTACTTC. It yields the protein CASSTGQGRYF.

Remarks on this clonotype: This may be a read error: a much more frequent sequence differs by one nucleotide. Because the CDR3 is missing its conserved closing phenylalanine or tryptophan, this is likely a read error. The chain uses TRBV7-2 and TRBJ2-7; D is ambiguous. Germline V gene lookup returns CDR1 SGHTA and CDR2 FQGNSA. The CDR3 contains 15 residues. V lost 5 bases and J lost 0, with 14 bases in between. The CDR3 DNA follows: TGTGCCAGCAGCGCCCAGACGGATTTCTCCTACGAGCAGTACTTA. Translation: CASSAQTDFSYEQYL.

This clonotype was observed many times. This chain uses TRBV6-1 with TRBJ2-1; 9 positions match TRBD2. Germline V gene lookup returns CDR1 MNHNS and CDR2 SASEGT. The length of the CDR3 is 14 residues. The V gene end was trimmed by 10 bases and the J gene end by 4 bases; junction bases not matched to a gene: 8. Here the CDR3 reads CAISTSGIYNEQFF. The CDR3 nucleotides read TGTGCCATCTCGACTAGCGGTATTTACAATGAGCAGTTCTTC.

This clonotype was counted a few times. This chain connects TRBV7-3 to TRBJ2-5; perhaps TRBD1 as D (6 bases). Germline V gene data show CDR1 as SGHTA and CDR2 as FQGTGA. V shed 6 bases and J shed 7 bases, with 15 bases lying between them. The CDR3 is 13 residues long. CDR3 amino acids: CASRETGTGTQYF. The DNA of the CDR3 is TGTGCCAGCAGGGAAACAGGGACGGGGACCCAGTACTTC.

This clonotype was detected a few times. The V and J genes are TRBV9 and TRBJ2-2, with D tentatively TRBD1 (5 bases). Trimming removed 6 bases at V and 1 base at J, with 13 bases between. This CDR3 has 15 residues. Germline-derived CDR1 and CDR2 are SGDLS and YYNGEE. CDR3 amino acids: CASTSITGNTGELFF. The CDR3 DNA reads TGTGCCAGCACCTCGATAACAGGGAACACCGGGGAGCTGTTTTTT.

This clonotype has more than one count but fewer than ten. This chain connects TRBV5-5 to TRBJ1-5; D possibly corresponds to TRBD1 (5 bases). In germline, CDR1 is SGHKS, CDR2 YYEKEE (reference sequence). This CDR3 is 13 amino acids long. V was clipped by 2 bases and J by 9 bases, with 12 bases between them. The CDR3 nucleotides read TGTGCCAGCAGCTTTCGGGGTGGGGGGCCCCAGCATTTT. As protein: CASSFRGGGPQHF. The full variable domain, rest sourced from reference TRBV5-5 and TRBJ1-5, is DAGVTQSPTHLIKTRGQQVTLRCSPISGHKSVSWYQQVLGQGPQFIFQYYEKEERGRGNFPDRFSARQFPNYSSELNVNALLLGDSALYLCASSFRGGGPQHFGDGTRLSIL.

This clonotype has at least ten counts. The V and J genes are TRBV15 and TRBJ2-1; D unclear. The germline V gene encodes CDR1 LNHNV and CDR2 YYDKDF (reference sequence). This CDR3 has 13 amino acids. Trimming removed 3 bases from V and 4 bases from J, with 7 bases in between. CDR3: CATSRESYNEQFF. For the CDR3, the DNA is TGTGCCACCAGCAGGGAGAGTTACAATGAGCAGTTCTTC.

This clonotype was counted many times. This chain connects TRBV29-1 to TRBJ2-1; D is unclear. V dropped 4 bases and J dropped 0 bases, with 13 bases sitting between them. Germline CDR1 and CDR2: SQVTM and ANQGSEA. This CDR3 is 15 amino acids long. The CDR3 spells CSVVDALSSYNEQFF. DNA of the CDR3: TGCAGCGTTGTCGACGCTCTGAGCTCCTACAATGAGCAGTTCTTC.

The chain recombines TRBV7-2 with TRBJ2-7, with TRBD2 identical over 9 bases. The CDR3 is 13 residues long. V trimming: 4 bases; J trimming: 6 bases; junction bases outside the gene matches: 4. CDR1 is SGHTA and CDR2 is FQGNSA in the germline V gene. The CDR3 spells CASSSGLAVEQYV. CDR3 coding DNA: TGTGCCAGCAGCTCGGGACTAGCAGTCGAGCAGTACGTC.

In its sample, this clonotype was seen many times. The chain employs TRBV7-8 and TRBJ2-7, with 10 nucleotides matching TRBD2. The junction had 7 bases not matched to a gene; V was cut back by 5 bases and J by 3 bases. Per the germline V gene, CDR1 is SGHVS and CDR2 is FQNEAQ. The CDR3 is 15 amino acids. CDR3 in amino acids: CASSQTSGFGYEQYF. CDR3 nucleotides: TGTGCCAGCAGCCAGACTAGCGGGTTCGGCTACGAGCAGTACTTC.

This clonotype was seen a handful of times. V and J are TRBV9 and TRBJ2-2, with D maybe TRBD1 (6 bases). From germline, CDR1 is SGDLS and CDR2 YYNGEE. The ends were cut back, 3 bases at V and 7 bases at J, with 16 bases in the middle. There are 15 residues in the CDR3. CDR3 in amino acids: CASSALLGASGELFF. In nucleotides, the CDR3 is TGTGCCAGCAGCGCACTCTTGGGGGCAAGCGGGGAGCTGTTTTTT.

This clonotype was seen ten or more times. The chain couples TRBV20-1 to TRBJ2-1, with TRBD2 matching 12 bases. Germline V gives CDR1 DFQATT, CDR2 SNEGSKA (reference sequence). With V trimmed by 6 bases and J by 1 base, 7 bases remained unmatched. There are 16 residues in the CDR3. The CDR3 sequence is CSATGTSGPSYNEQFF. Here the CDR3 DNA reads TGCAGTGCCACCGGGACTAGCGGGCCGTCCTACAATGAGCAGTTCTTC.